This entry is about one TCR beta chain. TCRdb re-called the RT-PCR reads with MiXCR, one entry per CDR3 protein. This table holds about a million distinct CDR3 sequences, more than 15% found once. These data come from a study of patients and donors after allogeneic stem cell transplantation. The V gene's germline CDR1 is MNHEY and CDR2 SVGEGT. V lost 7 bases to trimming and J lost 7 bases, with 17 bases between them. There are 14 residues in the CDR3. This receptor was identified in a human donor who was either an allogeneic HSCT recipient or a stem cell or donor lymphocyte infusion donor (not recorded which). It is not recorded whose cells these are; they may come from a transplant donor. The genes are TRBV6-2 or TRBV6-3 and TRBJ1-5, with D perhaps TRBD1 (6 bases). Sequenced material: blood, either unsorted or a sorted T cell fraction (not recorded which). The DNA for the CDR3 is TGTGCCAGCAATCGGGGGGGCAGACACCAGCCCCAGCATTTT. This gives the protein CASNRGGRHQPQHF.